The clone carrying this TCR beta chain was seen ten or more times. Its target is not known. TCRdb redid the calling of the RT-PCR reads with MiXCR, one entry per CDR3 protein. The sample lists just under 550,000 distinct CDR3 sequences, roughly 25% occurring once. The data belong to a study of response to subunit inactivated influenza vaccine. Looked up from germline, CDR1 is SQVTM and CDR2 is ANQGSEA. The V end lost 0 bases, the J end lost 1 base, and 16 bases lay between the germline ends. The CDR3 extends over 16 amino acids. Whole-study results and caveats: Authors suggested few new T cells are recruited by each seasonal influenza vaccination.

Another study also made use of these data, one on T cells expressing NK-cell markers. That report notes: Researchers built TCR beta cDNA using 5'RACE template switching with UMIs. Sorted CD3+CD56+NKG2C+, CD3+CD56+NKG2C- and CD3+CD56-NKG2C+ T cells provided the TCR beta repertoires. An anti-gamma-delta TCR antibody restricted sorting to alpha-beta TCR T cells in several experiments. Topping the CD3+CD56-NKG2C+ fraction as well were these clonotypes, in four donors.

This sequence joins TRBV29-1 and TRBJ2-7; possibly TRBD1 for D (6 bases). This TCR was recovered from a man in his fifties or sixties who received an inactivated influenza vaccine. Sample: CD4+ T cells sorted from PBMCs, taken roughly 13 days after vaccination. CDR3 protein: CSVEDKTGLRSYEQYF. The CDR3 DNA is TGCAGCGTTGAAGACAAGACAGGATTGCGGTCCTACGAGCAGTACTTC.